These T cell receptor beta chains were read from a single sample in a study of shared clonotypes between healthy human individuals. Only in-frame clones appear in the TCRdb table, and some are missing; sequencing was by immunoSEQ multiplex PCR. The table has 800,000 or so clones, 90% to 98% seen once; the top ten hold less than 0.25%. The sequencing input was naive CD8+ T cells sorted from blood. The receptors originated from a man aged 25 to 45 in good health. Both conserved end residues are part of each CDR3. D genes are given only for firm matches. Some rows mark clone size as missing; the rest say once, few, many or name a class of expanded clone.

TRBV29-1	TRBJ2-1	-	TRBD2	12	CSVAGLVIEQFF	TGCAGCGTCGCCGGACTAGTTATTGAGCAGTTCTTC
TRBV9	TRBJ1-1	-	-	10	CASGGAEAFF	TGTGCCAGCGGGGGGGCTGAAGCTTTCTTT
TRBV6-5	TRBJ2-1	-	-	10	CASGPRGQFF	TGTGCCAGCGGCCCCAGGGGACAGTTCTTC
TRBV9	TRBJ2-1	-	TRBD2	19	CASSVAPSSIAGDYNEQFF	TGTGCCAGCAGCGTAGCCCCTTCCTCTATAGCGGGAGACTACAATGAGCAGTTCTTC
TRBV29-1	TRBJ2-3	-	TRBD2	16	CSVDVSLAGDTDTQYF	TGCAGCGTTGACGTTTCGCTAGCGGGAGACACAGATACGCAGTATTTT
TRBV19	TRBJ2-3	-	TRBD2	17	CASSIPSAGGPSDTQYF	TGTGCCAGTAGTATACCGTCAGCGGGAGGGCCGTCAGATACGCAGTATTTT
TRBV7-9	TRBJ2-3	-	TRBD2	17	CASSSVTSGRQRDTQYF	TGTGCCAGCAGCTCGGTGACTAGCGGGAGGCAGCGAGATACGCAGTATTTT
TRBV28	TRBJ2-2	-	-	15	CASSLPTGMTGELFF	TGTGCCAGCAGTTTACCAACAGGGATGACCGGGGAGCTGTTTTTT
TRBV9	TRBJ2-6	-	-	14	CASSVVSGANVLTF	TGTGCCAGCAGCGTAGTTTCTGGGGCCAACGTCCTGACTTTC
TRBV7-9	TRBJ2-7	-	-	13	CASSATEGYEQYF	TGTGCCAGCAGCGCCACAGAAGGCTACGAGCAGTACTTC
TRBV5-1	TRBJ2-7	-	-	14	CASSLRGPDHEQYF	TGCGCCAGCAGCTTGAGGGGTCCCGACCACGAGCAGTACTTC
TRBV5-1	TRBJ1-1	-	TRBD1	14	CASSEGTGETEAFF	TGCGCCAGCAGCGAAGGGACAGGGGAGACTGAAGCTTTCTTT
TRBV7-2	TRBJ2-2	-	-	18	CASSLGISRGVNTGELFF	TGTGCCAGCAGCTTAGGAATTTCCAGGGGTGTTAACACCGGGGAGCTGTTTTTT
TRBV14	TRBJ2-5	-	TRBD2	14	CASSQVGGRETQYF	TGTGCCAGCAGCCAAGTTGGCGGGAGGGAGACCCAGTACTTC
TRBV29-1	TRBJ2-7	-	-	13	CSVGEGNSYEQYF	TGCAGCGTTGGAGAAGGAAACTCCTACGAGCAGTACTTC
TRBV5-6	TRBJ2-7	-	TRBD2	17	CASSLGLAGGRPYEQYF	TGTGCCAGCAGCTTGGGACTAGCGGGAGGGCGACCCTACGAGCAGTACTTC
TRBV27	TRBJ1-1	once	TRBD1	19	CASSSLIQREGAVNTEAFF	TGTGCCAGCAGTTCCCTCATCCAGAGGGAGGGGGCCGTGAACACTGAAGCTTTCTTT
TRBV27	TRBJ2-3	-	-	15	CASSLQFGGTDTQYF	TGTGCCAGCAGTCTACAATTCGGTGGCACAGATACGCAGTATTTT
TRBV7-9	TRBJ2-7	-	-	12	CASSLGVYEQYF	TGTGCCAGCAGCTTAGGCGTGTACGAGCAGTACTTC
TRBV28	TRBJ2-2	-	TRBD1	15	CASSTGQGNTGELFF	TGTGCCAGCAGCACTGGACAGGGAAACACCGGGGAGCTGTTTTTT
TRBV19	TRBJ2-3	-	TRBD2	18	CASSIEGGLAGATDTQYF	TGTGCCAGTAGTATAGAGGGGGGACTAGCGGGAGCCACAGATACGCAGTATTTT
TRBV6-5	TRBJ2-5	-	-	11	CASSARETQYF	TGTGCCAGCTCGGCTCGAGAGACCCAGTACTTC
TRBV5-1	TRBJ2-5	-	-	17	CASSPGYFQRSQETQYF	TGCGCCAGCAGCCCGGGGTACTTCCAGAGGAGTCAAGAGACCCAGTACTTC
TRBV30	TRBJ1-1	-	-	13	CAWSVHQNTEAFF	TGTGCCTGGAGTGTACATCAGAACACTGAAGCTTTCTTT
TRBV28	TRBJ2-6	-	-	14	CASSPNPGANVLTF	TGTGCCAGCAGTCCCAACCCTGGGGCCAACGTCCTGACTTTC
TRBV5-4	TRBJ2-2	-	-	15	CASSLVGQPTGELFF	TGTGCCAGCAGCTTGGTCGGCCAGCCCACCGGGGAGCTGTTTTTT
TRBV15	TRBJ2-5	-	-	13	CATRKGGQETQYF	TGTGCCACCAGAAAAGGTGGGCAAGAGACCCAGTACTTC
TRBV28	TRBJ2-2	-	TRBD1	14	CASSSLTGVGELFF	TGTGCCAGCAGCTCCCTGACAGGGGTCGGGGAGCTGTTTTTT
TRBV28	TRBJ1-4	-	-	17	CASSSWVLWVRDEKLFF	TGTGCCAGCAGTTCATGGGTCCTATGGGTTCGGGATGAAAAACTGTTTTTT
TRBV6-5	TRBJ1-1	once	-	14	CASIKRTPNTEAFF	TGTGCCAGCATTAAGAGGACACCGAACACTGAAGCTTTCTTT
TRBV5-1	TRBJ2-7	-	TRBD1	14	CASSPDRGSYEQYF	TGCGCCAGCAGCCCGGACAGGGGGTCCTACGAGCAGTACTTC
TRBV6-1	TRBJ2-1	-	-	10	CASSDHEQFF	TGTGCCAGCAGTGACCATGAGCAGTTCTTC
TRBV27	TRBJ2-7	-	TRBD2	15	CASSLFGGSSYEQYF	TGTGCCAGCAGTTTATTCGGGGGGAGCTCCTACGAGCAGTACTTC
TRBV7-9	TRBJ2-2	-	-	14	CASSWGRNTGELFF	TGTGCCAGCAGCTGGGGACGAAACACCGGGGAGCTGTTTTTT
TRBV7-9	TRBJ2-5	-	TRBD2	19	CASSSSIVGLATHQETQYF	TGTGCCAGCAGCTCCTCCATTGTGGGACTAGCGACTCACCAAGAGACCCAGTACTTC
TRBV27	TRBJ2-7	-	-	13	CASSLYPSYEQYF	TGTGCCAGCAGTTTATATCCCTCCTACGAGCAGTACTTC
TRBV4-1	TRBJ2-3	-	-	17	CASSQDWPQGSTDTQYF	TGCGCCAGCAGCCAAGATTGGCCACAGGGTAGCACAGATACGCAGTATTTT